This T cell receptor (beta chain) was sequenced in a study of CD8+ T cells in alopecia areata. Overall study context: After 6 to 18 months of tofacitinib, follow-up continued 6 months off drug. Study results and limitations: Scalp and blood retained many expanded lesional clones during tofacitinib.

The CDR3 is 15 amino acids. J gave up 2 bases and V 5 bases, and 8 bases lay outside the gene matches. Germline lookup yields CDR1 SGHTA and CDR2 FQGNSA. Sample treatment: oral pan-JAK inhibitor, 5-10 mg twice daily. Notes on this clone: The antigen remains undetermined.

In each case, RNA was isolated and then reverse transcribed into cDNA as the sequencing template. Profiled with immunoSEQ multiplex PCR; TCRdb holds only in-frame clones, not every one. The data hold roughly 190,000 clones, with about three fifths observed a single time. The specimen comprised CD4+ T cells sorted from blood, sampled around week 47, from a patient treated with tofacitinib. The V and J genes are TRBV7-2 and TRBJ1-2, with TRBD1 matching over 7 bases. This clonotype was sampled from a human donor with alopecia areata. The CDR3 protein is CASSPRQGLNYGYTF. The CDR3 DNA reads as TGTGCCAGCAGCCCCAGACAGGGACTAAACTATGGCTACACCTTC.